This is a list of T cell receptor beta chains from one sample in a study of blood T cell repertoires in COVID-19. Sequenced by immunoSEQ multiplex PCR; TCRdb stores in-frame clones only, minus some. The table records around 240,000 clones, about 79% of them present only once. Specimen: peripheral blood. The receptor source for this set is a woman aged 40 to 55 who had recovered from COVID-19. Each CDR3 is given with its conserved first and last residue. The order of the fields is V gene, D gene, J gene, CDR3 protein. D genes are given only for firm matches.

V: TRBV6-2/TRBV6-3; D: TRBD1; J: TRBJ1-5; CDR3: CASSFQNYRGSNQPQHF
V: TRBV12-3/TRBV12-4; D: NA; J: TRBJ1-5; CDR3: CASSSQGGPQHF
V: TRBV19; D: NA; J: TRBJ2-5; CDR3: CASSPGVQETQYF
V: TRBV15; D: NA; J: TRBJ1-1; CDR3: CATSRYPSLATEAFF
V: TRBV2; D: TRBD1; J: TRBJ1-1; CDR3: CASSGQGSNTEAFF
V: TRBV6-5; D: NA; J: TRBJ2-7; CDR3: CGSQGWCEQYF
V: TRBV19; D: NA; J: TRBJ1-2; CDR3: CASSIFDSSYGYTF
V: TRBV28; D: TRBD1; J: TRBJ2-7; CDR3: CASSADRGSYEQYF
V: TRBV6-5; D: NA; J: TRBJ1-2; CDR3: CASSYGQRLYGYTF
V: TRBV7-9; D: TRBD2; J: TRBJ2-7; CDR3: CASSSLVPSGGTYEQYF
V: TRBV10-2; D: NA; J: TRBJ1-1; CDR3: CASSQQGGSEAFF
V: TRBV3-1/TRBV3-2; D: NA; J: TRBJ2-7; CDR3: CASSQSLRGEQYF
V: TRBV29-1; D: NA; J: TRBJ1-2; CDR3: CSVESARGGYTF